This T cell receptor beta chain emerged from a study of shared clonotypes between healthy human individuals. Germline CDR1 reads LNHDA; CDR2 reads SQIVND (reference sequence). The CDR3 consists of 15 residues. V lost 5 bases to trimming and J lost 5 bases, with 16 bases between them. Note on this clone: Antigen specificity is unknown.

Splitting of each subset's genomic DNA was done evenly across several immunoSEQ plates. Each sorted subset replicate got 200 ng genomic DNA, 30,000 or so genomes. Measured with immunoSEQ multiplex PCR; TCRdb has only the in-frame clones, and not every one. Of millions of clones listed, approximately 90% are singletons. Overall study findings and caveats: In the sorted subsets, rarefaction showed sequencing was incomplete despite large depth.

Splitting of CD4+ cells produced CD45RA+ naive and CD45RA-negative memory subsets. Sequenced material: naive CD4+ T cells sorted from blood. As to subset: CD45RA+ positively selected. This TCR was sampled from a man between 18 and 35 years old in good health. The V gene is TRBV19, the J gene TRBJ1-5, with a possible D match to TRBD1 (6 bases). This CDR3 is CASSEGGGLDQPQHF. The CDR3 bases are TGTGCCAGTAGTGAAGGAGGGGGGCTGGATCAGCCCCAGCATTTT.